The entry below gives a single T cell receptor beta chain sequence along with its context. Its antigen is currently not known. Base quality data are lacking; no much larger clone is found one base away. This sample is drawn from a study of blood T cell repertoires in COVID-19 (dated by TCRdb to 2020 to 2021). General notes on the study: Collaborator samples came from the United States, Italy and Spain and covered acute and convalescent phases of COVID-19. Samples came from the ongoing ImmuneRACE study (first 160 participants) plus 1,254 subjects from 6 global collaborators. Subjects who had been exposed to COVID-19, were actively infected with it, or had recovered from it provided the deeply sampled blood TCRbeta repertoires that made up the dataset. The material from the prospective study consisted of cDNA or gDNA derived from T cells, B-cell-depleted T cells, or PBMCs. Where available, HLA class I and class II types were obtained from metadata supplied by the sample provider rather than from assay-based typing. The repertoires were made available in a free public database intended to serve as a resource for research on the immune response to SARS-CoV-2. Sample metadata almost always included a de-identified subject ID, COVID-19 status, age in years and sex. The paper as a whole reports these results and caveats: How much clinical and demographic metadata was included differed by source and by participant, and the metadata was provided uncurated.

TCRbeta CDR3 regions were amplified from genomic DNA using the immunoSEQ Assay, a bias-controlled multiplex PCR. The original pipeline was this. Within the assay, amplification of reference gene primers was used to estimate how many nucleated cells each sample contained. To quantify the absolute abundance of each unique TCRbeta CDR3 rearrangement, sequence reads were collapsed and filtered. For each sample, productive Simpson clonality was calculated as the square root of Simpson's diversity index across productive rearrangements. TCRdb obtained this table from immuneACCESS and retained in-frame rearrangements with V and J assigned. These tables miss some clones; where compared with another copy, unresolved V genes account for less than half of the shortfall, and the remainder is unexplained. That table gives V, J and clone size, and the DNA gave D and trimming. This sample holds about 140,000 clones; approximately 86% were observed only once. The ten largest account for under 6.5% of the sample.

CDR1 and CDR2 (MNHEY, SVGAGI) derive from the germline V gene. The CDR3 numbers 13 residues from cysteine through phenylalanine. CDR3 DNA only is kept here, 39 bases in frame from base 1. The V end loses 6 bases and the J end loses 2 bases, and a stretch of 10 bases separates them. Collaborating institutions collected whole blood in K2EDTA tubes following their own protocols. For TCRbeta analysis, collaborator samples were shipped as frozen whole blood, as isolated PBMCs, or as DNA extracted from either sample type. This receptor was taken from a human donor in a cohort sampled during active COVID-19. The chain employs TRBV6-5 and TRBJ1-1; the D gene is unclear. Material: peripheral blood. DNA sequence: TGTGCCAGCAGCTCACAAGTAAACACTGAAGCTTTCTTT. This translates into CASSSQVNTEAFF.